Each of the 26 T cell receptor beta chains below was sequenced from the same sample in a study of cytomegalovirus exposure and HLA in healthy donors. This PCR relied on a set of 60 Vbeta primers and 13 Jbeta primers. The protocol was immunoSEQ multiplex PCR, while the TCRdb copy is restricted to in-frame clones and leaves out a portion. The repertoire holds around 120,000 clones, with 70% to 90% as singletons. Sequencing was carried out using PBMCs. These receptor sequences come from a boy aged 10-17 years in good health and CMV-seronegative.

CDR3 region: CASSLQGQRYEQYF. CDR3 nucleotide sequence: TGTGCCAGCAGCTTGCAGGGACAGCGATACGAGCAGTACTTC. The chain joins TRBV5-4 to TRBJ2-7; TRBD1 agrees at 7 bases. The V gene's germline CDR1 is SGHNT and CDR2 YYREEE (reference sequence). J lost 4 bases, V lost 1 base, and 5 bases had no gene match. The CDR3 spans 14 residues. Complete variable domain (other parts from reference TRBV5-4 and TRBJ2-7): ETGVTQSPTHLIKTRGQQVTLRCSSQSGHNTVSWYQQALGQGPQFIFQYYREEENGRGNFPPRFSGLQFPNYSSELNVNALELDDSALYLCASSLQGQRYEQYFGPGTRLTVT.

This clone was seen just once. The chain's CDR3 is CASSPRTGGDWDYGYTF. The DNA for the CDR3 is TGCGCCAGCAGCCCACGGACAGGGGGCGACTGGGACTATGGCTACACCTTC. V is TRBV4-3 and J is TRBJ1-2, with 11 bases matching TRBD1. Germline V CDR1 and CDR2: LGHNA, YSLEER. V lost 4 bases to trimming and J lost 3 bases; unmatched junction nucleotides: 10. The CDR3 is 17 residues long.

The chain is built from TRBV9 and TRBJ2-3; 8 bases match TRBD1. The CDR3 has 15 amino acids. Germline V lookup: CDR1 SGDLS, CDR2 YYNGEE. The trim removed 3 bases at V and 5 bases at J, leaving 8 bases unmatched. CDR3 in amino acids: CASSGAGTGKDTQYF. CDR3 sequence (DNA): TGTGCCAGCAGCGGTGCCGGGACAGGAAAAGATACGCAGTATTTT.

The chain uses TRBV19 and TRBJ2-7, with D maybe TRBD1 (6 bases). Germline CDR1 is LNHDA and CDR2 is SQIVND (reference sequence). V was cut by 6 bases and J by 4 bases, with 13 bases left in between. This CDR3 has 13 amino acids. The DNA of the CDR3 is TGTGCCAGTAGCCCAGGGGAAACTTACGAGCAGTACTTC. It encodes CASSPGETYEQYF.

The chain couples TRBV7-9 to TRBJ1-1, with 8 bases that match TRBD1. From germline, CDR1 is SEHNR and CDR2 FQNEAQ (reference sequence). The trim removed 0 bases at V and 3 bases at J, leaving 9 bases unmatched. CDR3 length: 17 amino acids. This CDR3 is CASSLARQGAPHTEAFF. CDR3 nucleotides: TGTGCCAGCAGCTTAGCTCGGCAGGGGGCTCCCCACACTGAAGCTTTCTTT.

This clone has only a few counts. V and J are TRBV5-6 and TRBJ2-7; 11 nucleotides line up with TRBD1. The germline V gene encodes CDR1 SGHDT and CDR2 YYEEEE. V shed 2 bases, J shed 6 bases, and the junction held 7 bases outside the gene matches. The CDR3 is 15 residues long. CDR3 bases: TGTGCCAGCAGCTTTGTGGGGACAGGGGGTCGCGAGCAGTACTTC. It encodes CASSFVGTGGREQYF.

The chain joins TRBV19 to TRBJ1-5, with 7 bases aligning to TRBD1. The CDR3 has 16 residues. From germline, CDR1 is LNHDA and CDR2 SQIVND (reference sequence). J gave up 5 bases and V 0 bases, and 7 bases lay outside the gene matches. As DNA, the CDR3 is TGTGCCAGTAGTATAGAACAGGGGCGGGGAGATCAGCCCCAGCATTTT. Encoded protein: CASSIEQGRGDQPQHF.

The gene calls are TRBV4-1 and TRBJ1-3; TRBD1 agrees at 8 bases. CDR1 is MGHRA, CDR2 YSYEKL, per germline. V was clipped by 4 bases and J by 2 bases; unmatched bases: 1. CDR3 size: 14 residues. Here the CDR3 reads CASSLQGAGNTIYF. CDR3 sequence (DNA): TGCGCCAGCAGCCTACAGGGGGCTGGAAACACCATATATTTT.

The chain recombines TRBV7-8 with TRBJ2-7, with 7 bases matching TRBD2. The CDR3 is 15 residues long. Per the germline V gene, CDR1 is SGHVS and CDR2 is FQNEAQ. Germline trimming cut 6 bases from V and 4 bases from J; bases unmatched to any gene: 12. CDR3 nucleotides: TGTGCCAGCAGTTCTATAGCGGGTGGGGGGTACGAGCAGTACTTC. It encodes CASSSIAGGGYEQYF.

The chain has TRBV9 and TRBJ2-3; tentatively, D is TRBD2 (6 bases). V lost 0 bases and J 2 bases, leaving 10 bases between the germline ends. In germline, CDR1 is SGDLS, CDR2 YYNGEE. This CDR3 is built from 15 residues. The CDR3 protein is CASSVAGVSTDTQYF. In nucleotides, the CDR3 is TGTGCCAGCAGCGTAGCGGGGGTTTCCACAGATACGCAGTATTTT.

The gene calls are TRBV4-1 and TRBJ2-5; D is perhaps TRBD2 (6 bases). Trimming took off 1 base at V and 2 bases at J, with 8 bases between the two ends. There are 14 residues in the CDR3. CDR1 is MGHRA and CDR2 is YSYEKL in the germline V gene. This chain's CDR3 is CASSQVSGQETQYF. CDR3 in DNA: TGCGCCAGCAGCCAAGTTAGCGGTCAAGAGACCCAGTACTTC.

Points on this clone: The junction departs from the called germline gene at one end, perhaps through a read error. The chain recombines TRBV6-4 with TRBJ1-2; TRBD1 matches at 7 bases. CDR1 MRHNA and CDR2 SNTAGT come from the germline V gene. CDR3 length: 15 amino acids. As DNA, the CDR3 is TGTGCCAGCCGCCCCGGACAGGCCTCATACTATGGCTACCCCTTC. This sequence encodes CASRPGQASYYGYPF.

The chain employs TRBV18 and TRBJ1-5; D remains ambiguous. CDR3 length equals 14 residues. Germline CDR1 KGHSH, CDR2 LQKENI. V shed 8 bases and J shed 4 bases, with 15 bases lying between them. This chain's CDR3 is CASTPEGSNQPQHF. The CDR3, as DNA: TGTGCCAGCACCCCGGAAGGGAGTAATCAGCCCCAGCATTTT.

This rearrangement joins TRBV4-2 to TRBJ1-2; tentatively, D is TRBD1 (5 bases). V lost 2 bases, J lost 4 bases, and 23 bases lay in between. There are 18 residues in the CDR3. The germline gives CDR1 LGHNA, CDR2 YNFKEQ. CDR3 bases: TGTGCCAGCAGCCAATTTGTTACGGTCAGGGAGGGATCCTATGGCTACACCTTC. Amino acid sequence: CASSQFVTVREGSYGYTF.

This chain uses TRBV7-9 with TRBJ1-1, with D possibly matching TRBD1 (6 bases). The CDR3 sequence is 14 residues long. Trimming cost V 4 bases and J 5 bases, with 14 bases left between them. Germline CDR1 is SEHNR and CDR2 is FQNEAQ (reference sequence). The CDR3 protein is CASSSRGGETEAFF. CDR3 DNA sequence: TGTGCCAGCAGCTCCCGAGGGGGGGAGACTGAAGCTTTCTTT.

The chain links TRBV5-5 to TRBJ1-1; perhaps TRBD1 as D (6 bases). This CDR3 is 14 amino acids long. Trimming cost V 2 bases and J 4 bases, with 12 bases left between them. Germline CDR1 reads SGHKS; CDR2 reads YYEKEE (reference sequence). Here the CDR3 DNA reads TGTGCCAGCAGCTTTCAGGGGCGGTTCACTGAAGCTTTCTTT. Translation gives CASSFQGRFTEAFF.

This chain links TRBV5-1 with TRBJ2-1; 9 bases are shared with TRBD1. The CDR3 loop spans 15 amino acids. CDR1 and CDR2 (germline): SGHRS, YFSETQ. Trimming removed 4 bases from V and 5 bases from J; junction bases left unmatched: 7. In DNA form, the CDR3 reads TGCGCCAGCAGCCGGGACAGGGCACCCAACAATGAGCAGTTCTTC. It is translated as CASSRDRAPNNEQFF. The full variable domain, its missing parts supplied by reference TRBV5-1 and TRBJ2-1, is KAGVTQTPRYLIKTRGQQVTLSCSPISGHRSVSWYQQTPGQGLQFLFEYFSETQRNKGNFPGRFSGRQFSNSRSEMNVSTLELGDSALYLCASSRDRAPNNEQFFGPGTRLTVL.

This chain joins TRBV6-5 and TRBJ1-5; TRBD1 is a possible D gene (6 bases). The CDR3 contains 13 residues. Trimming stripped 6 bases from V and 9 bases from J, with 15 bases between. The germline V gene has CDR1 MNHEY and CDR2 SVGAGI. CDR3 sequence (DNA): TGTGCCAGCAGAACGGGGGGGCAGGGGCCCCAGCATTTT. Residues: CASRTGGQGPQHF.

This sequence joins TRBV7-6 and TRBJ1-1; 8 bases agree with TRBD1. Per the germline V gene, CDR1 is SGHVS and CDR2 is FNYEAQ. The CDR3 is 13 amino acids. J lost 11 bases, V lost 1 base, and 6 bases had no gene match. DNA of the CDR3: TGTGCCAGCAGCTTAGGACAGGGGTATATGGCTTTCTTT. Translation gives CASSLGQGYMAFF.

CDR3: CASSLAGGHTNEQFF. CDR3 nucleotide sequence: TGTGCCAGCAGCTTAGCGGGGGGGCACACTAATGAGCAGTTCTTC. The J gene is TRBJ2-1, the V gene TRBV7-9; weak D call: TRBD2 (7 bases). The CDR3 has 15 residues. V gave up 0 bases and J gave up 7 bases, with 13 bases separating them. Germline V CDR1 and CDR2: SEHNR, FQNEAQ (reference sequence). The entire variable domain, with the rest obtained from reference TRBV7-9 and TRBJ2-1, is as follows: DTGVSQNPRHKITKRGQNVTFRCDPISEHNRLYWYRQTLGQGPEFLTYFQNEAQLEKSRLLSDRFSAERPKGSFSTLEIQRTEQGDSAMYLCASSLAGGHTNEQFFGPGTRLTVL.

The CDR3 sequence: CSVGGQVANEQFF. The CDR3 DNA is TGCAGCGTTGGGGGGCAGGTGGCCAATGAGCAGTTCTTC. This chain uses TRBV29-1 with TRBJ2-1, with a possible D match to TRBD1 (6 bases). V lost 4 bases and J 6 bases, leaving 13 bases between the germline ends. CDR1 SQVTM and CDR2 ANQGSEA come from the germline V gene. The CDR3 is 13 residues long.

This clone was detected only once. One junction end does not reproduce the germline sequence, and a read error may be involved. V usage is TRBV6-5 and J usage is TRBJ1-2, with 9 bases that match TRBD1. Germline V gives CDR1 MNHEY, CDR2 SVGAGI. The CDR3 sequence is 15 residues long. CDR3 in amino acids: CASSYRGTGSAGYPF. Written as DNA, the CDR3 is TGTGCCAGCAGTTACCGCGGGACAGGGAGTGCTGGCTACCCCTTC.

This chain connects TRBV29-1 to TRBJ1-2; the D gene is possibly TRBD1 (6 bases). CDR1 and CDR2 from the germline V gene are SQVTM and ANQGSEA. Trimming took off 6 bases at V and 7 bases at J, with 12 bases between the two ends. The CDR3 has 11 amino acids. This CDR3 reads CSVRLQGGYTF. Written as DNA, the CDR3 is TGCAGCGTGCGGTTACAGGGTGGCTACACCTTC.

CDR3 bases: TGCGCCAGCAGCAGACCGGGACTAGCGGGAGAGGAGCAGTTCTTC. Protein product: CASSRPGLAGEEQFF. This rearrangement joins TRBV5-1 to TRBJ2-1; TRBD2 matches 14 bases. CDR1 and CDR2 from the germline V gene are SGHRS and YFSETQ. V was clipped by 4 bases and J by 10 bases; unmatched bases: 7. The CDR3 has 15 residues.

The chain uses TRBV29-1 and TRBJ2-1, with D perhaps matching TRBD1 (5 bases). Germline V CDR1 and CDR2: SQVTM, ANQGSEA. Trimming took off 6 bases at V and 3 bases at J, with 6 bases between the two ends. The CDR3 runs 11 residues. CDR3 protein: CSVTDYNEQFF. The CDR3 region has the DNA TGCAGCGTGACAGACTACAATGAGCAGTTCTTC.

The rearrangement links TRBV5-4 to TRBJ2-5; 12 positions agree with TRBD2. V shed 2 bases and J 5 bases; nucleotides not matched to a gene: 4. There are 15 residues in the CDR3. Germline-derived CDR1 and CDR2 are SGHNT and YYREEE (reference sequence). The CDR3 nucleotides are TGTGCCAGCAGCTTAGGACTAGCGGGGATGGAGACCCAGTACTTC. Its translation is CASSLGLAGMETQYF. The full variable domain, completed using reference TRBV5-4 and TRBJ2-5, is ETGVTQSPTHLIKTRGQQVTLRCSSQSGHNTVSWYQQALGQGPQFIFQYYREEENGRGNFPPRFSGLQFPNYSSELNVNALELDDSALYLCASSLGLAGMETQYFGPGTRLLVL.